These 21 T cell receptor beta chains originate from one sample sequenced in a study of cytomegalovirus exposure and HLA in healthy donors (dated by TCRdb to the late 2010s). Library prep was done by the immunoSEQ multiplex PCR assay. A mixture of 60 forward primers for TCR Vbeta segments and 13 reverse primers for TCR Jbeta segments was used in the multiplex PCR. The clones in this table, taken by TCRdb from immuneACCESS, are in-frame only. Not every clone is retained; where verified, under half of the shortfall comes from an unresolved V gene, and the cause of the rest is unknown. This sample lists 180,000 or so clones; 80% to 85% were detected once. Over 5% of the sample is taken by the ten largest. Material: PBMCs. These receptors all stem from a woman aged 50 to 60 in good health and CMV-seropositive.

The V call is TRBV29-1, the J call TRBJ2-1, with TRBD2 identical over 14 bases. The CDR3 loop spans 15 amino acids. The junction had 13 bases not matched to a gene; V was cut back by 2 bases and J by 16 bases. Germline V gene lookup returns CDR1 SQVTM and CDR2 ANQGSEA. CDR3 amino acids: CSVEYSGLAGGIHFF. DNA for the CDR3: TGCAGCGTTGAATACTCCGGACTAGCGGGAGGCATACACTTCTTC.

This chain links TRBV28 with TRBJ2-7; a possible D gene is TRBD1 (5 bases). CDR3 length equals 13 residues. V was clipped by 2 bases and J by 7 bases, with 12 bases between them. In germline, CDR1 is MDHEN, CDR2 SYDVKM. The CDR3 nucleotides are TGTGCCAGCAGTTTACACACAGGTTGGGAGCAGTACTTC. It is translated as CASSLHTGWEQYF.

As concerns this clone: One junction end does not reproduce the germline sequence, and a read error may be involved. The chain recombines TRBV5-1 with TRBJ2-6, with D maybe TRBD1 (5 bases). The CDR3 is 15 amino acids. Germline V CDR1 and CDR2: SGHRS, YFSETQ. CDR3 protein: CASSLGTTGANGLTF. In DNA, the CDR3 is TGCGCCAGCAGCTTGGGCACAACTGGGGCCAACGGCCTGACTTTC.

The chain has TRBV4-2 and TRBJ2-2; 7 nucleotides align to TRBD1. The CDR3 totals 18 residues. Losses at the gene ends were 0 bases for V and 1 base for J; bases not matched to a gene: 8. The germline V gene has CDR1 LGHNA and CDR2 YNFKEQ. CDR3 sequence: CASSQDPQGVVNTGELFF. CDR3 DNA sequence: TGTGCCAGCAGCCAAGACCCGCAGGGGGTAGTGAACACCGGGGAGCTGTTTTTT.

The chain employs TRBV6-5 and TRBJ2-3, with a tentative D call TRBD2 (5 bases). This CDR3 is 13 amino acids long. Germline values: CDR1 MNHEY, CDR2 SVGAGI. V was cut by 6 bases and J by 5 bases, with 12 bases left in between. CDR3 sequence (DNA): TGTGCCAGCAGCGGAGGAGCGCAAGATACGCAGTATTTT. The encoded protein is CASSGGAQDTQYF.

As DNA, the CDR3 is TGTGCCAGCAGCTTAATCCAGGGAAATTCACCCCTCCACTTT. As protein: CASSLIQGNSPLHF. The chain carries TRBV7-8 and TRBJ1-6, with a tentative D call TRBD1 (5 bases). The CDR3 length is 14 residues. CDR1 and CDR2 (germline): SGHVS, FQNEAQ. Between the trimmed V and J ends, which lost 2 bases and 7 bases, there was a span of 9 bases.

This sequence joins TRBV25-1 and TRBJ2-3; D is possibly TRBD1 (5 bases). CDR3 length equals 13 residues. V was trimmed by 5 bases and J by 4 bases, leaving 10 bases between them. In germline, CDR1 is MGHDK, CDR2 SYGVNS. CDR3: CASSLQGADTQYF. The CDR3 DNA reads TGTGCCAGCAGTTTGCAGGGTGCAGATACGCAGTATTTT. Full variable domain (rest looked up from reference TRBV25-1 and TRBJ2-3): EADIYQTPRYLVIGTGKKITLECSQTMGHDKMYWYQQDPGMELHLIHYSYGVNSTEKGDLSSESTVSRIRTEHFPLTLESARPSHTSQYLCASSLQGADTQYFGPGTRLTVL.

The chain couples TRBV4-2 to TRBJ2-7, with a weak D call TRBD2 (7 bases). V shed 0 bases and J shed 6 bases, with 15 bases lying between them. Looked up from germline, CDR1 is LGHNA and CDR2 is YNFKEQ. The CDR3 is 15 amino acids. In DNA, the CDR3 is TGTGCCAGCAGCCAAGATCGCGGACAGCGGGGCGAGCAGTACTTC. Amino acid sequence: CASSQDRGQRGEQYF.

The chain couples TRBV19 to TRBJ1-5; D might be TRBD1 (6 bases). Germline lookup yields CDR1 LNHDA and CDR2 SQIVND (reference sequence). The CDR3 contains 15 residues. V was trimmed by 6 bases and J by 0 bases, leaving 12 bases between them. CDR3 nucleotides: TGTGCCAGTAGCCCTGGACAGAATAGCAATCAGCCCCAGCATTTT. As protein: CASSPGQNSNQPQHF.

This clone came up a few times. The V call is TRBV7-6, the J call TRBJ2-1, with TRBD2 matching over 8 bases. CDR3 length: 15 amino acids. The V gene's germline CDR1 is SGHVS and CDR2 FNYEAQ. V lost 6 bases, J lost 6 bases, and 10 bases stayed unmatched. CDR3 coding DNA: TGTGCCAGCAGTCCTTTAGCGGGGAGATTCAATGAGCAGTTCTTC. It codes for CASSPLAGRFNEQFF. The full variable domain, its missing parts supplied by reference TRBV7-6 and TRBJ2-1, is GAGVSQSPRYKVTKRGQDVALRCDPISGHVSLYWYRQALGQGPEFLTYFNYEAQQDKSGLPNDRFSAERPEGSISTLTIQRTEQRDSAMYRCASSPLAGRFNEQFFGPGTRLTVL.

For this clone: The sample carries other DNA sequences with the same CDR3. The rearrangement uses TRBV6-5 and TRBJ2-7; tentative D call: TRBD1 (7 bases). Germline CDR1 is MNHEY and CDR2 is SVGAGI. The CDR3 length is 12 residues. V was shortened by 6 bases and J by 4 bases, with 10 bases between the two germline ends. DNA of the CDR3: TGTGCCAGCAGCAGGGGGGAGTACGAGCAGTACTTC. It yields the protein CASSRGEYEQYF.

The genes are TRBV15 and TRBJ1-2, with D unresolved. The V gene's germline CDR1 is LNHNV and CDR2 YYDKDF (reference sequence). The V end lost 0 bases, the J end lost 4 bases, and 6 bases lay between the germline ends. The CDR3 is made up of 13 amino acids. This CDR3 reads CATSREAAYGYTF. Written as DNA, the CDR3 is TGTGCCACCAGCAGAGAGGCGGCCTATGGCTACACCTTC. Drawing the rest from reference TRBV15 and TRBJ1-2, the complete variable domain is DAMVIQNPRYQVTQFGKPVTLSCSQTLNHNVMYWYQQKSSQAPKLLFHYYDKDFNNEADTPDNFQSRRPNTSFCFLDIRSPGLGDTAMYLCATSREAAYGYTFGSGTRLTVV.

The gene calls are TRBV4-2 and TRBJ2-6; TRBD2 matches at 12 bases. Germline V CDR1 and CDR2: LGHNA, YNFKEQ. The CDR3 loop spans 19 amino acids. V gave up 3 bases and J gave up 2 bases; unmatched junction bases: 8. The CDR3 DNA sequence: TGTGCCAGCAGCCAGGCTAAGACTAGCGGGAGAGCTGGGGCCAACGTCCTGACTTTC. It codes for CASSQAKTSGRAGANVLTF.

The CDR3 here is CASSPTGYYGYTF. DNA for the CDR3: TGTGCCAGCAGCCCAACAGGGTACTATGGCTACACCTTC. The chain employs TRBV27 and TRBJ1-2; possibly TRBD1 for D (6 bases). Germline V lookup: CDR1 MNHEY, CDR2 SMNVEV (reference sequence). V shed 6 bases and J shed 3 bases, with 11 bases lying between them. This CDR3 has 13 residues.

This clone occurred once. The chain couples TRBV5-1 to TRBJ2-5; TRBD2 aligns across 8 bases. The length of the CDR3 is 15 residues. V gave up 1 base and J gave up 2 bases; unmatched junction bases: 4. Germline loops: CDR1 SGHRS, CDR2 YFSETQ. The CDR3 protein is CASSLPSGSQETQYF. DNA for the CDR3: TGCGCCAGCAGCTTGCCTAGCGGGTCGCAAGAGACCCAGTACTTC.

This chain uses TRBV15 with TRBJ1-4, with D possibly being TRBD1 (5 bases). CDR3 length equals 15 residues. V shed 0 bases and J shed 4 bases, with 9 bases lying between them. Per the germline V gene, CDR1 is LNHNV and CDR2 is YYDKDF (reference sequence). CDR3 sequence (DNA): TGTGCCACCAGCAGAGATCTCAGGGTTAATGAAAAACTGTTTTTT. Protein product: CATSRDLRVNEKLFF.

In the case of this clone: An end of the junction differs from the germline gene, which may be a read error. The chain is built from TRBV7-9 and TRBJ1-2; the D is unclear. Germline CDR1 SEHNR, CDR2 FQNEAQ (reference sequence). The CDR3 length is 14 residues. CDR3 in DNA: TGTTCCAGCAGCCAAGGCCTAGGAGGGTATGGCTACACCTTC. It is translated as CSSSQGLGGYGYTF.

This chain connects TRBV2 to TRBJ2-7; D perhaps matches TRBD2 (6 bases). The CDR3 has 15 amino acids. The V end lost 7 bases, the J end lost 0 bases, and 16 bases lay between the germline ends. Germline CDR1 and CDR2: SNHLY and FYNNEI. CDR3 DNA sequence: TGTGCCAGCACCCGATTAGCGGCAGGCTCCTACGAGCAGTACTTC. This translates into CASTRLAAGSYEQYF.

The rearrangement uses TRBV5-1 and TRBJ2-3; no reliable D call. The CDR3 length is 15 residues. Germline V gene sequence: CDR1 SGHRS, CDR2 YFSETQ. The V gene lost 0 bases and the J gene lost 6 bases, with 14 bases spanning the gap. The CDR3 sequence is CASSLVDSYRDTQYF. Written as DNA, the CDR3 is TGCGCCAGCAGCTTGGTTGACTCTTACCGGGATACGCAGTATTTT.

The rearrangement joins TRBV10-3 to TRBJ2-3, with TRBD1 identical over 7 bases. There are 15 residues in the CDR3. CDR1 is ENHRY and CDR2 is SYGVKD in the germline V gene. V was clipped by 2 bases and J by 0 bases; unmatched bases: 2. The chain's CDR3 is CAISEEGASTDTQYF. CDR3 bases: TGTGCCATCAGTGAGGAGGGGGCTAGCACAGATACGCAGTATTTT.

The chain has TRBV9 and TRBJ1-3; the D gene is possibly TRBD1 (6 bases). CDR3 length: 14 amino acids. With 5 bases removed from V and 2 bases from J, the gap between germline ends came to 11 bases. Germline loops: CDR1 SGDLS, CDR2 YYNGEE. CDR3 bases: TGTGCCAGCAGACCAGGGGACACTGGAAACACCATATATTTT. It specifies CASRPGDTGNTIYF.